This TCR beta chain derives from a study of blood T cell repertoires in COVID-19. Assay: immunoSEQ multiplex PCR; the TCRdb copy retains only in-frame clones and omits some. The sample carries 300,000 to 400,000 clones, more than 70% recorded once. The sample comprised peripheral blood. The TCR originated in a woman aged 55-69 years with COVID-19, enrolled during active disease.

CDR3 in amino acids: CASSQRWSSLRSYEQYF. Written as DNA, the CDR3 is TGCGCCAGCAGCCAACGTTGGTCGTCCCTTAGATCCTACGAGCAGTACTTC. V is TRBV4-1 and J is TRBJ2-7; D not resolved. The CDR3 covers 17 residues. V was pared by 2 bases and J by 1 base, with 18 bases between. Germline-derived CDR1 and CDR2 are MGHRA and YSYEKL.